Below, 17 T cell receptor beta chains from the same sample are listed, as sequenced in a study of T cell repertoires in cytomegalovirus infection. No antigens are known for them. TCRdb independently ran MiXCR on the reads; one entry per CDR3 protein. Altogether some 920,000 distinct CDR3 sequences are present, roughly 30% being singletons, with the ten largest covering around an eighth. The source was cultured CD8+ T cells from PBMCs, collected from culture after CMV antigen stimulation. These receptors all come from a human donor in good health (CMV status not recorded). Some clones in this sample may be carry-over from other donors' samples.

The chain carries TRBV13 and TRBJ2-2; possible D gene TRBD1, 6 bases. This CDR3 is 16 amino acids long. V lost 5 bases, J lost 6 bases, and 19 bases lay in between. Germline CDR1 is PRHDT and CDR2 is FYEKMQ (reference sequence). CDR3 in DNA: TGTGCCAGCAGCCCGCTAACAGGGAAGAGCGCCGGGGAGCTGTTTTTT. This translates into CASSPLTGKSAGELFF.

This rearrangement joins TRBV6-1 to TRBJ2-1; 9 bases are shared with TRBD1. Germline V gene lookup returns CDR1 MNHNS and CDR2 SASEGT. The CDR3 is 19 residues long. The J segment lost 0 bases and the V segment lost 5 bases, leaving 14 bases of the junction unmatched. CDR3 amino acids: CASSRDPWDREVSYNEQFF. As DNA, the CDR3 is TGTGCCAGCAGTCGCGACCCATGGGACAGGGAGGTCTCCTACAATGAGCAGTTCTTC.

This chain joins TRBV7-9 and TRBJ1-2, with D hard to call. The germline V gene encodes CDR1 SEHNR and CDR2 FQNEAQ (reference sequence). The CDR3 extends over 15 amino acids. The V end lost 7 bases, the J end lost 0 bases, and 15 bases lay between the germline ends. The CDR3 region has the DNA TGTGCCAGCATCAGCAGGAACAAAGCTAACTATGGCTACACCTTC. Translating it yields CASISRNKANYGYTF.

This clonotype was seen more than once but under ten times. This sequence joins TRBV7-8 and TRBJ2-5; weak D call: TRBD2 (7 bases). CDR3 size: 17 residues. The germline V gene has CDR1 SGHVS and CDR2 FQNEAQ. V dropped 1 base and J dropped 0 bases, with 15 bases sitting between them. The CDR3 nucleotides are TGTGCCAGCAGCTTAGTTTGGGGGGGCAGAAACCAAGAGACCCAGTACTTC. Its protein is CASSLVWGGRNQETQYF. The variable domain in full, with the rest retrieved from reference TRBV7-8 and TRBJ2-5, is GAGVSQSPRYKVAKRGQDVALRCDPISGHVSLFWYQQALGQGPEFLTYFQNEAQLDKSGLPSDRFFAERPEGSVSTLKIQRTQQEDSAVYLCASSLVWGGRNQETQYFGPGTRLLVL.

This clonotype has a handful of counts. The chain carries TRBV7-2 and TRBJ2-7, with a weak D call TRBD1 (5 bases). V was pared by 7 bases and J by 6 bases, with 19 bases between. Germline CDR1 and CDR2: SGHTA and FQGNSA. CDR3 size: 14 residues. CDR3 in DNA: TGTGCCAGCATTCTTCGAAGTCAGGGTCCCGAGCAGTACTTC. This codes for CASILRSQGPEQYF.

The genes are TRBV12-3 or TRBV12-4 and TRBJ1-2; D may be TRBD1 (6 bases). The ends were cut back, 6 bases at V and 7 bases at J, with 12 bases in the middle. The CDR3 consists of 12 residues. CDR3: CASSQSRGGYTF. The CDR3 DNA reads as TGTGCCAGCAGCCAAAGCAGGGGTGGCTACACCTTC.

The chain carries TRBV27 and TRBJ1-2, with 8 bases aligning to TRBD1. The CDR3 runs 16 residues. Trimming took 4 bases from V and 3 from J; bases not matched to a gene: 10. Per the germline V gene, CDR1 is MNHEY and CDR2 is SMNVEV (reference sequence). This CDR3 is CASSSRRDRTYYGYTF. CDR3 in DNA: TGTGCCAGCAGTTCACGGAGGGACAGGACTTACTATGGCTACACCTTC.

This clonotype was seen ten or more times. CDR3 loop: CASSPGTVPTEETQYF. The CDR3 nucleotides read TGTGCCAGCAGCCCCGGGACAGTGCCAACCGAAGAGACCCAGTACTTC. The rearrangement joins TRBV7-2 to TRBJ2-5; 7 nucleotides agree with TRBD1. V lost 5 bases, J lost 3 bases, and 12 bases stayed unmatched. CDR3 length equals 16 residues. The V gene's germline CDR1 is SGHTA and CDR2 FQGNSA.

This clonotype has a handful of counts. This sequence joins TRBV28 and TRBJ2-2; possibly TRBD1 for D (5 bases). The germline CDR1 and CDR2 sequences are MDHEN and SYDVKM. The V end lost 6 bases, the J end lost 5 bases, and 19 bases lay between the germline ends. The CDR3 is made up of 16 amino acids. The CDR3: CASSSGWAGTTGELFF. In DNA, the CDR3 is TGTGCCAGCAGCTCAGGGTGGGCAGGAACAACCGGGGAGCTGTTTTTT.

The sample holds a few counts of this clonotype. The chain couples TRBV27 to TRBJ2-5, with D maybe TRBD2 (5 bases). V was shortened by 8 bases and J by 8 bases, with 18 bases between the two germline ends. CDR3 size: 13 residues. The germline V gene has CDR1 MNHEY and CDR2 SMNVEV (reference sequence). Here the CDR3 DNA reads TGTGCCAGCGCCGACGGTGCCCCGGGAACCCAGTACTTC. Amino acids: CASADGAPGTQYF.

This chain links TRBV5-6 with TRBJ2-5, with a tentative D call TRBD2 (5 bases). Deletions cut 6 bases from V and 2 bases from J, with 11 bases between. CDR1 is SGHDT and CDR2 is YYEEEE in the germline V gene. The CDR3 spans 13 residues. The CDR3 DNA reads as TGTGCCAGCACTGCGGACTGGCAAGAGACCCAGTACTTC. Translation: CASTADWQETQYF.

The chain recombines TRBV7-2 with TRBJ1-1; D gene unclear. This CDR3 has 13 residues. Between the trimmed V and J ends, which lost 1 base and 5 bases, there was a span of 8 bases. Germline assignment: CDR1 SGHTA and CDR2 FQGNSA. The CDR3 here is CASSLEHPTEAFF. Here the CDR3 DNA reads TGTGCCAGCAGCTTAGAGCACCCTACTGAAGCTTTCTTT.

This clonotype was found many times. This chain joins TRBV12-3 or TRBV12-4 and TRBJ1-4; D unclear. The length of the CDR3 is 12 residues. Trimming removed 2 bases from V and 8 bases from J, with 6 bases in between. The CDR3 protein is CASSLLGEKLFF. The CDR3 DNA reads TGTGCCAGCAGTTTACTGGGCGAAAAACTGTTTTTT.

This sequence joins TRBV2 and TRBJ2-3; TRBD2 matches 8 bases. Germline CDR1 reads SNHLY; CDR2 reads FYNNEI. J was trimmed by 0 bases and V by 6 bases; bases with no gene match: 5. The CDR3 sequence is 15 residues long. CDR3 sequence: CASRKSGGSTDTQYF. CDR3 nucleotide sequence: TGTGCCAGCAGAAAGAGCGGGGGCAGCACAGATACGCAGTATTTT. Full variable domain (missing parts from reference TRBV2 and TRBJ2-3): EPEVTQTPSHQVTQMGQEVILRCVPISNHLYFYWYRQILGQKVEFLVSFYNNEISEKSEIFDDQFSVERPDGSNFTLKIRSTKLEDSAMYFCASRKSGGSTDTQYFGPGTRLTVL.

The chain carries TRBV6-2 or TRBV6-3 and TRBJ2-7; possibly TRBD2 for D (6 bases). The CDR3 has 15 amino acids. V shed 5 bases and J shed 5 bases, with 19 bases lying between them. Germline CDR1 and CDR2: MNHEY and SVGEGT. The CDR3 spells CASSRPAEGVDEQYV. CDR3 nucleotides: TGTGCCAGCAGTCGCCCTGCGGAGGGCGTCGACGAGCAGTACGTC.

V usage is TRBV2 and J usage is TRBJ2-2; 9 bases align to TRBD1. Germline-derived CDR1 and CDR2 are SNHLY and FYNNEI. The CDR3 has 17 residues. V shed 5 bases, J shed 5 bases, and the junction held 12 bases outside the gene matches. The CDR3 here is CASSTRGGQGVTGELFF. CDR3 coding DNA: TGTGCCAGCAGTACCCGAGGGGGACAGGGAGTTACCGGGGAGCTGTTTTTT. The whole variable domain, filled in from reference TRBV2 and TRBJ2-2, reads EPEVTQTPSHQVTQMGQEVILRCVPISNHLYFYWYRQILGQKVEFLVSFYNNEISEKSEIFDDQFSVERPDGSNFTLKIRSTKLEDSAMYFCASSTRGGQGVTGELFFGEGSRLTVL.

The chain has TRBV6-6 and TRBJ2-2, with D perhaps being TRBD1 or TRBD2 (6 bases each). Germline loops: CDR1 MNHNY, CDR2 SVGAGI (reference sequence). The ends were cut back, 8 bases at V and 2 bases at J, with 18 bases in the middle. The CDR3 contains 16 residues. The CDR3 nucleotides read TGTGCCAGCTGCGGGACACAACAAGACAACACCGGGGAGCTGTTTTTT. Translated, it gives CASCGTQQDNTGELFF.